Listed below are T cell receptor beta chains from one sample, sequenced in a study of molecular identifiers for immune sequencing clone quantification. TCRdb itself ran the PCR reads through MiXCR, one entry per CDR3 protein. The repertoire holds over 600,000 distinct CDR3 sequences, with 20% as singletons. Sequencing was done on a sample of naive CD8+ T cells from blood, with Jurkat cell RNA spiked in. The receptors were sampled from a human donor in good health. Some libraries in this study had Jurkat cell RNA spiked in. The CDR3 runs from the conserved cysteine through the conserved F or W. Fields, in order: D gene, V gene, clone size, J gene, CDR3 protein, CDR3 DNA. D genes are given only for firm matches. Expanded clones are given a class, and other clones once, few, many or no size at all.

-	TRBV6-2/TRBV6-3	few	TRBJ2-4	CASSYFGSAKNIQYF	TGTGCCAGCAGTTACTTCGGGTCAGCCAAAAACATTCAGTACTTC
TRBD2	TRBV29-1	-	TRBJ2-7	CSVGLAGIREQYF	TGCAGCGTTGGACTAGCGGGAATTCGGGAGCAGTACTTC
TRBD1	TRBV20-1	many	TRBJ2-1	CSARWTGGNSNEQFF	TGCAGTGCTCGTTGGACAGGGGGCAATTCCAATGAGCAGTTCTTC
TRBD2	TRBV24-1	many	TRBJ2-4	CATSEKSGEGMAKNIQYF	TGTGCCACCAGTGAAAAGTCTGGGGAGGGTATGGCCAAAAACATTCAGTACTTC
-	TRBV7-9	-	TRBJ2-7	CASSSQQGLKVYEQYF	TGTGCCAGCAGCTCACAGCAGGGTTTGAAAGTCTACGAGCAGTACTTC
TRBD2	TRBV27	-	TRBJ2-7	CASSYNGRGALYEQYF	TGTGCCAGCAGTTATAACGGGAGGGGCGCTCTCTACGAGCAGTACTTC
-	TRBV19	few	TRBJ2-3	CASSIGAGGQSTDTQYF	TGTGCCAGTAGTATCGGGGCCGGGGGCCAAAGCACAGATACGCAGTATTTT
TRBD1	TRBV7-8	-	TRBJ2-2	CASSVSGGERELFF	TGTGCCAGCAGCGTTTCAGGGGGCGAAAGGGAGCTGTTTTTT
TRBD2	TRBV7-2	many	TRBJ2-2	CASSSWTSVNTGELFF	TGTGCCAGCAGCTCTTGGACTAGCGTAAACACCGGGGAGCTGTTTTTT
TRBD2	TRBV28	few	TRBJ2-5	CASTSPGLAGVETQYF	TGTGCCAGCACCTCCCCGGGACTAGCGGGAGTAGAGACCCAGTACTTC
-	TRBV21-1	many	TRBJ2-7	CASSKWPTGSIPSYEQYF	TGTGCCAGCAGCAAATGGCCGACTGGCTCGATCCCCTCCTACGAGCAGTACTTC
-	TRBV28	few	TRBJ2-7	CASSFRFLAESSYEQYF	TGTGCCAGCAGTTTTCGCTTTTTGGCGGAGAGCTCCTACGAGCAGTACTTC
TRBD1	TRBV6-1	many	TRBJ2-7	CASRMRQGGYEQYF	TGTGCCAGCAGGATGAGACAGGGGGGCTACGAGCAGTACTTC
-	TRBV7-9	few	TRBJ2-7	CASSSIAAGGSYEQYF	TGTGCCAGCAGCTCGATAGCGGCCGGAGGGTCGTACGAGCAGTACTTC
-	TRBV7-6	many	TRBJ1-4	CASSLVQGGEKLFF	TGTGCCAGCAGCTTAGTGCAGGGAGGTGAAAAACTGTTTTTT
TRBD1	TRBV28	many	TRBJ2-7	CASSLFLWGQILAYEQYF	TGTGCCAGCAGTTTATTCCTCTGGGGACAGATCTTAGCCTACGAGCAGTACTTC